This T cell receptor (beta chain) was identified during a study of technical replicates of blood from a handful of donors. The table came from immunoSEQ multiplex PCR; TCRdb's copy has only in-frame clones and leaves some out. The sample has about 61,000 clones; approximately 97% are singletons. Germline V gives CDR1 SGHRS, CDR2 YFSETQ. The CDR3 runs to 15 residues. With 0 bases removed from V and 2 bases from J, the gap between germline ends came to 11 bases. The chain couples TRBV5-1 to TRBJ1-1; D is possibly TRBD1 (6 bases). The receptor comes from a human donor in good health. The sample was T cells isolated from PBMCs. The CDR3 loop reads CASSLVPGTNTEAFF. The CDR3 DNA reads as TGCGCCAGCAGCTTGGTCCCAGGGACAAACACTGAAGCTTTCTTT.